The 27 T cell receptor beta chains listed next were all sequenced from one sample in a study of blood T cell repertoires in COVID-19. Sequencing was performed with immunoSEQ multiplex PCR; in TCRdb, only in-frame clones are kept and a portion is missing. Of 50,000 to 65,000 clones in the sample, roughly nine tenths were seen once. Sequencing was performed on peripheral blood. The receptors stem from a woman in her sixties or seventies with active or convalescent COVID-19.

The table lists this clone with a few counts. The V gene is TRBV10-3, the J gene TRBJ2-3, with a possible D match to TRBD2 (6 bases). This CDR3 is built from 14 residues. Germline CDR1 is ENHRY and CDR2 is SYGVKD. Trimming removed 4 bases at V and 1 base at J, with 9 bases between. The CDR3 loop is CAISVGEGTDTQYF. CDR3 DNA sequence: TGTGCCATCAGTGTGGGGGAGGGCACAGATACGCAGTATTTT.

This CDR3 is CASSPDRVRTNTIYF. The CDR3 nucleotides read TGTGCCAGCTCACCGGACAGGGTTCGTACAAACACCATATATTTT. This chain uses TRBV18 with TRBJ1-3, with 8 nucleotides matching TRBD1. Germline lookup yields CDR1 KGHSH and CDR2 LQKENI. This CDR3 has 15 residues. With 3 bases clipped from V and 6 bases from J, the junction kept 7 bases outside the gene matches.

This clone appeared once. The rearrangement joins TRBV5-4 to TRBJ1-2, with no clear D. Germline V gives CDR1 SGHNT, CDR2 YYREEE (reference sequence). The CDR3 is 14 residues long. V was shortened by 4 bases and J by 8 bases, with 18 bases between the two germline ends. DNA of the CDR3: TGTGCCAGCAGCCCCCATGGGGAGTTTCAAGGCTACACCTTC. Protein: CASSPHGEFQGYTF.

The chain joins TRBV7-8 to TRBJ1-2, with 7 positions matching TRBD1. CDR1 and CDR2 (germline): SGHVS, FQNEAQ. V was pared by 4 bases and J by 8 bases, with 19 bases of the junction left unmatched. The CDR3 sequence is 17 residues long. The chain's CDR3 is CASSSPGQNLVGSGYTF. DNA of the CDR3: TGTGCCAGCAGCTCTCCGGGACAGAACCTTGTAGGGAGCGGCTACACCTTC. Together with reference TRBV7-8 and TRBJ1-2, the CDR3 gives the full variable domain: GAGVSQSPRYKVAKRGQDVALRCDPISGHVSLFWYQQALGQGPEFLTYFQNEAQLDKSGLPSDRFFAERPEGSVSTLKIQRTQQEDSAVYLCASSSPGQNLVGSGYTFGSGTRLTVV.

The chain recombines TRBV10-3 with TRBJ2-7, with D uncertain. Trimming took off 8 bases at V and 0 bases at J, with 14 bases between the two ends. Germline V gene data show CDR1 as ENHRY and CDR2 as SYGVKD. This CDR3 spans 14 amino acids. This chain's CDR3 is CAIRSAWSSYEQYF. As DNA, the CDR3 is TGTGCCATCCGGTCAGCGTGGAGCTCCTACGAGCAGTACTTC.

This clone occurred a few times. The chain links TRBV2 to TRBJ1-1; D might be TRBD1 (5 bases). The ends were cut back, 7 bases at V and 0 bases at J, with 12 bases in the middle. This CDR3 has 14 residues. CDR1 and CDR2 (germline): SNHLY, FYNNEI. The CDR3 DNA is TGTGCCAGCACCCGGACATCAATGAACACTGAAGCTTTCTTT. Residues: CASTRTSMNTEAFF. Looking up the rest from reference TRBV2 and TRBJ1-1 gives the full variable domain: EPEVTQTPSHQVTQMGQEVILRCVPISNHLYFYWYRQILGQKVEFLVSFYNNEISEKSEIFDDQFSVERPDGSNFTLKIRSTKLEDSAMYFCASTRTSMNTEAFFGQGTRLTVV.

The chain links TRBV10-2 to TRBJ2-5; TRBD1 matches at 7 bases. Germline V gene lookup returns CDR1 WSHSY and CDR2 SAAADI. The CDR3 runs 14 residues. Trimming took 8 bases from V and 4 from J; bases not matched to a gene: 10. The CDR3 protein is CASGQVKSPETQYF. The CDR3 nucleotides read TGCGCCAGCGGACAGGTCAAGTCTCCAGAGACCCAGTACTTC.

This CDR3 reads CSVQGSLLGEQYF. CDR3 bases: TGCAGCGTTCAGGGGTCCCTCTTGGGTGAGCAGTACTTC. The chain couples TRBV29-1 to TRBJ2-7, with D possibly being TRBD1 (6 bases). V lost 5 bases and J 7 bases, leaving 18 bases between the germline ends. Germline V gives CDR1 SQVTM, CDR2 ANQGSEA. This CDR3 has 13 amino acids.

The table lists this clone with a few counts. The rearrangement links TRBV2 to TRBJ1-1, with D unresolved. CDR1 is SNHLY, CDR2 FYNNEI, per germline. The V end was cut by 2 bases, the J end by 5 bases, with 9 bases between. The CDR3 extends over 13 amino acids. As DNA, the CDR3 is TGTGCCAGCAGTGAATCTCTAGATACTGAAGCTTTCTTT. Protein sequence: CASSESLDTEAFF.

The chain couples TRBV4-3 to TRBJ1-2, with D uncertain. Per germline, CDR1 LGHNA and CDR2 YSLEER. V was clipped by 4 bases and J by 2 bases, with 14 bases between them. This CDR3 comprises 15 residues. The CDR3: CASSLLLRQNYGYTF. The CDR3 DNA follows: TGCGCCAGCAGCCTACTGCTCAGGCAGAACTATGGCTACACCTTC.

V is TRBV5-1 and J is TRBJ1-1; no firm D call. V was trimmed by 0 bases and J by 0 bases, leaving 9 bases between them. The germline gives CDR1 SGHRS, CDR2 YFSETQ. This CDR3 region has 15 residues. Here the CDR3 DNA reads TGCGCCAGCAGCTTGGCCCCCCCCATGAACACTGAAGCTTTCTTT. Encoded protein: CASSLAPPMNTEAFF. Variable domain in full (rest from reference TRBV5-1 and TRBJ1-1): KAGVTQTPRYLIKTRGQQVTLSCSPISGHRSVSWYQQTPGQGLQFLFEYFSETQRNKGNFPGRFSGRQFSNSRSEMNVSTLELGDSALYLCASSLAPPMNTEAFFGQGTRLTVV.

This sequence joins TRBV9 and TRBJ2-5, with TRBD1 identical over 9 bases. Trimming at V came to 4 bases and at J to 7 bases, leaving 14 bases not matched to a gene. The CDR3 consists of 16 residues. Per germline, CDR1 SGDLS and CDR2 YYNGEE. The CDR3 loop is CASSRTPQGARGTQYF. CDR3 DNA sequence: TGTGCCAGCAGCCGTACGCCACAGGGGGCGCGGGGGACCCAGTACTTC.

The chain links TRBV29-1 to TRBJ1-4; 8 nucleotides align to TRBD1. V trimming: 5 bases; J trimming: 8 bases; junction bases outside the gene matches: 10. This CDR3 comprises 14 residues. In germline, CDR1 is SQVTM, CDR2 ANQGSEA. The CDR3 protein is CSVQQGGSREKLFF. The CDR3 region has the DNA TGCAGCGTTCAACAGGGGGGCTCAAGGGAAAAACTGTTTTTT.

CDR3 sequence reads: CASSLRTSGVTDTQYF. In DNA, the CDR3 is TGTGCCAGCAGCCTCCGGACTAGCGGGGTAACAGATACGCAGTATTTT. The chain recombines TRBV3-1 (or the pseudogene TRBV3-2) with TRBJ2-3; 12 bases align to TRBD2. The CDR3 consists of 16 residues. The trim removed 4 bases at V and 3 bases at J, leaving 5 bases unmatched. Germline CDR1 reads LGHDT; CDR2 reads YNNKEL (reference sequence).

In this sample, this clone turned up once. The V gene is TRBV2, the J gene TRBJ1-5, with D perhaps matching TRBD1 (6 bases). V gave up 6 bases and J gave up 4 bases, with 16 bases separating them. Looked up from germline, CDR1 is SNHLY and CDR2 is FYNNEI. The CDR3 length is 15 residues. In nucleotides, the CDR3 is TGTGCCAGCAGCGGGTTGGGCCAGGGGAATCAGCCCCAGCATTTT. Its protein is CASSGLGQGNQPQHF.

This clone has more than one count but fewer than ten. The CDR3 loop reads CAWGQGYGYTF. Written as DNA, the CDR3 is TGTGCCTGGGGACAGGGTTATGGCTACACCTTC. This chain links TRBV30 with TRBJ1-2; 8 nucleotides line up with TRBD1. The germline CDR1 and CDR2 sequences are GTSNPN and SVGIG (reference sequence). V lost 5 bases to trimming and J lost 5 bases; unmatched junction nucleotides: 1. The CDR3 totals 11 residues.

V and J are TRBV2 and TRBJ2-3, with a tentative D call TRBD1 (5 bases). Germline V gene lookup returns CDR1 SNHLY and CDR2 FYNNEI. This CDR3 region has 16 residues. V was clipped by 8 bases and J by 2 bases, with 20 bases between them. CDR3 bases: TGTGCCAGCGAAGGCCGAACAGGCAGGGACACAGATACGCAGTATTTT. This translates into CASEGRTGRDTDTQYF.

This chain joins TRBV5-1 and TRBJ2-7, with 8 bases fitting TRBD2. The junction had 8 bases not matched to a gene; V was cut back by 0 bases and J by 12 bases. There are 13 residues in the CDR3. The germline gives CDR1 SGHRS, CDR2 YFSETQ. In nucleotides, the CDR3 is TGCGCCAGCAGCTTGGCCGGGACTAGTAATGCGTACTTC. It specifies CASSLAGTSNAYF.

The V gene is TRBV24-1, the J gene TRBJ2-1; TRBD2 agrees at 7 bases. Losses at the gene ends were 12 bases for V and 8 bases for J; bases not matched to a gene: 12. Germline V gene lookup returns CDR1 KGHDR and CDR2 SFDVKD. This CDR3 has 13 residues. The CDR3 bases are TGTGCCGCCGGCGCGGGAGAAAACGATGAGCAGTTCTTC. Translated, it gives CAAGAGENDEQFF.

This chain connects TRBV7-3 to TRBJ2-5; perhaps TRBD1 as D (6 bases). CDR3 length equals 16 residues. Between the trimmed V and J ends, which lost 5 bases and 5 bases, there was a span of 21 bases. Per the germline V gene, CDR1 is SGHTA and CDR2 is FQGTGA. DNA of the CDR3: TGTGCCAGCAGCCAAAACCCCAGGGGCGGTGGGGAGACCCAGTACTTC. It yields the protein CASSQNPRGGGETQYF. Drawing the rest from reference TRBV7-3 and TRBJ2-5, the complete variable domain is GAGVSQTPSNKVTEKGKYVELRCDPISGHTALYWYRQSLGQGPEFLIYFQGTGAADDSGLPNDRFFAVRPEGSVSTLKIQRTERGDSAVYLCASSQNPRGGGETQYFGPGTRLLVL.

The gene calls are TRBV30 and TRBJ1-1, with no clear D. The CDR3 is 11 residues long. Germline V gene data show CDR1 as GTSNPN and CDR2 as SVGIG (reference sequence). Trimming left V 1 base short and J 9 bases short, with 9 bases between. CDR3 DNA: TGTGCCTGGAGTGCGGGAACCCAAGCTTTCTTT. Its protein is CAWSAGTQAFF.

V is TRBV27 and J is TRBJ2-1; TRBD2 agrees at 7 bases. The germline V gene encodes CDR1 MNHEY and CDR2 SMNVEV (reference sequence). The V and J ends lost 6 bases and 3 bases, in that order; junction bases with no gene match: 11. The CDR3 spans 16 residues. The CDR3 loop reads CASRTRSVAGYNEQFF. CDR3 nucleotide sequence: TGTGCCAGCAGAACCCGCTCGGTAGCGGGCTACAATGAGCAGTTCTTC.

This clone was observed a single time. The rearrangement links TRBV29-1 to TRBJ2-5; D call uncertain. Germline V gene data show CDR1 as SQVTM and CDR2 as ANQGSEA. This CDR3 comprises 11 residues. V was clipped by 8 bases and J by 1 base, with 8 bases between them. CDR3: CSILPQETQYF. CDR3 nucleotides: TGCAGCATCCTCCCCCAAGAGACCCAGTACTTC.

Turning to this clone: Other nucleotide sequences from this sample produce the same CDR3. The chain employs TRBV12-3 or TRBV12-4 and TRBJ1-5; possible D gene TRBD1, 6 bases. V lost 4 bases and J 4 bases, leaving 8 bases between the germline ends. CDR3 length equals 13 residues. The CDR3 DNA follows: TGTGCCAGCAGTTGGGGGCCAAATCAGCCCCAGCATTTT. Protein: CASSWGPNQPQHF.

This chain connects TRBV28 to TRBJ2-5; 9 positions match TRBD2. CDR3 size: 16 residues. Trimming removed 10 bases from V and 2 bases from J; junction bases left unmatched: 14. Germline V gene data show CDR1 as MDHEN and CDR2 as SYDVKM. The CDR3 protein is CATKKPTAGGQETQYF. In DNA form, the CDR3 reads TGTGCCACCAAGAAACCCACAGCGGGGGGTCAAGAGACCCAGTACTTC.

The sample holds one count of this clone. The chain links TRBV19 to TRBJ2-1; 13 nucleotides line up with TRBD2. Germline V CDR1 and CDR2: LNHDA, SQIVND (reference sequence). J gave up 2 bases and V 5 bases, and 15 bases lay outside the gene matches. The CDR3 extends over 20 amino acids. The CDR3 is CASSATTGTSGTRTYNEQFF. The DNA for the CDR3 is TGTGCCAGTAGTGCGACCACCGGGACTAGCGGGACCCGGACCTACAATGAGCAGTTCTTC. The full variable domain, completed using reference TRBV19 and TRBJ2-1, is DGGITQSPKYLFRKEGQNVTLSCEQNLNHDAMYWYRQDPGQGLRLIYYSQIVNDFQKGDIAEGYSVSREKKESFPLTVTSAQKNPTAFYLCASSATTGTSGTRTYNEQFFGPGTRLTVL.

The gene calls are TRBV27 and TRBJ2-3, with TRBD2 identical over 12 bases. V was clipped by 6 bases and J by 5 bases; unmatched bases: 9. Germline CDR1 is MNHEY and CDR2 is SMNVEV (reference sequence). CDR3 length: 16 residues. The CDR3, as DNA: TGTGCCAGCAGGGGACTAGCGGGCCCTCAGGGAGATACGCAGTATTTT. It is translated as CASRGLAGPQGDTQYF.